A selection of T cell receptor beta chains follows, all from one sample in a study of blood T cell repertoires in COVID-19. Clones were sequenced by immunoSEQ multiplex PCR, and TCRdb holds only the in-frame ones, with some missing. Of roughly 290,000 clones listed, about 80% are singletons. Sequences were obtained from peripheral blood. The receptors shown here come from a person in their 70s with COVID-19, enrolled during active disease. The CDR3 runs from the conserved cysteine through the conserved F or W. D genes are given only for firm matches. The size entry is marked missing in some rows and otherwise reads once, few, many or a size class.

V	J	size	D	CDR3	DNA
TRBV30	TRBJ1-3	once	NA	CAFSGYSGNTIYF	TGTGCCTTCTCAGGGTATTCTGGAAACACCATATATTTT
TRBV9	TRBJ1-1	NA	NA	CASSVVGGRGEAFF	TGTGCCAGCAGCGTAGTGGGGGGGCGAGGGGAAGCTTTCTTT
TRBV28	TRBJ1-4	NA	NA	CASRLGGVNEKLFF	TGTGCCAGCAGACTAGGAGGGGTTAATGAAAAACTGTTTTTT
TRBV27	TRBJ2-2	NA	NA	CASSLNRYRWTGELFF	TGTGCCAGCAGTTTAAACCGGTACCGATGGACCGGGGAGCTGTTTTTT
TRBV6-2/TRBV6-3	TRBJ2-1	NA	NA	CASSLSSYNEQFF	TGTGCCAGCAGTCTGAGCTCCTACAATGAGCAGTTCTTC
TRBV5-6	TRBJ2-7	NA	TRBD2	CASSQGLVHEQYF	TGTGCCAGCAGCCAGGGACTAGTCCACGAGCAGTACTTC
TRBV7-8	TRBJ1-1	NA	TRBD1	CASSSAGTGRTEAFF	TGTGCCAGCAGCAGTGCCGGGACAGGGAGGACTGAAGCTTTCTTT
TRBV24-1	TRBJ2-1	NA	TRBD1	CATSGWGQGTNEQFF	TGTGCCACCAGTGGGTGGGGACAGGGGACCAATGAGCAGTTCTTC
TRBV5-1	TRBJ2-1	NA	TRBD1	CASSHHRDRVAEQFF	TGCGCCAGCAGCCACCACCGGGACAGGGTCGCGGAGCAGTTCTTC
TRBV25-1	TRBJ1-6	NA	TRBD1	CASTFATGGSNSPLHF	TGTGCCAGCACCTTTGCTACAGGGGGCTCGAATTCACCCCTCCACTTT
TRBV27	TRBJ1-1	few	NA	CASSLRGQYTEAFF	TGTGCCAGCAGTTTAAGGGGACAATACACTGAAGCTTTCTTT
TRBV7-8	TRBJ1-3	NA	NA	CASSLAATGNTIYF	TGTGCCAGCAGCTTAGCTGCTACTGGAAACACCATATATTTT
TRBV3-1/TRBV3-2	TRBJ2-1	NA	TRBD1	CASSQGGQGGPAEQFF	TGTGCCAGCAGCCAGGGGGGACAGGGTGGTCCTGCTGAGCAGTTCTTC
TRBV19	TRBJ2-3	many	TRBD2	CATAPGNGLARYTQYF	TGTGCCACCGCCCCAGGGAACGGACTAGCGAGGTATACGCAGTATTTT
TRBV28	TRBJ1-1	NA	TRBD1	CASSKPGQMIMNTEAFF	TGTGCCAGCAGTAAACCGGGACAGATGATAATGAACACTGAAGCTTTCTTT
TRBV9	TRBJ2-7	NA	TRBD1	CASSVGQGIPYEQYF	TGTGCCAGCAGCGTAGGACAGGGGATTCCCTACGAGCAGTACTTC
TRBV6-2/TRBV6-3	TRBJ2-1	NA	TRBD2	CASSYSASGVSTAEQFF	TGTGCCAGCAGTTACTCGGCTAGCGGGGTCTCTACGGCTGAGCAGTTCTTC
TRBV19	TRBJ1-1	once	TRBD1	CASSINGQGNTEAFF	TGTGCCAGTAGTATTAATGGACAGGGGAACACTGAAGCTTTCTTT
TRBV7-8	TRBJ1-4	NA	TRBD1	CASSSPGGRVEKLFF	TGTGCCAGCAGCTCCCCAGGGGGTCGTGTCGAAAAACTGTTTTTT
TRBV19	TRBJ1-1	NA	NA	CASRATGNTEAFF	TGTGCCAGTAGAGCGACAGGGAACACTGAAGCTTTCTTT
TRBV5-4	TRBJ2-3	NA	NA	CASSLERAGTDTQYF	TGTGCCAGCAGCTTGGAGCGGGCGGGCACAGATACGCAGTATTTT
TRBV9	TRBJ1-2	NA	TRBD1	CASSVGQGANYGYTF	TGTGCCAGCAGCGTGGGACAGGGAGCTAACTATGGCTACACCTTC
TRBV9	TRBJ2-3	few	NA	CASSVLPRSDTQYF	TGTGCCAGCAGCGTACTTCCCAGGTCAGATACGCAGTATTTT
TRBV11-2	TRBJ2-7	few	TRBD1	CASSLGDRVQDEQYF	TGTGCCAGCAGCTTAGGGGACAGGGTTCAGGACGAGCAGTACTTC
TRBV29-1	TRBJ2-5	NA	NA	CSVESEGETQYF	TGCAGCGTTGAATCGGAGGGGGAGACCCAGTACTTC
TRBV6-6	TRBJ1-1	NA	TRBD1	CASSWTGSLDTEAFF	TGTGCCAGCAGTTGGACAGGGAGCCTGGACACTGAAGCTTTCTTT
TRBV4-2	TRBJ2-5	NA	TRBD2	CASSQALSGKETQYF	TGTGCCAGCAGCCAAGCCCTTAGCGGGAAAGAGACCCAGTACTTC
TRBV9	TRBJ2-3	NA	TRBD2	CASSAKRPGLAGGADTQYF	TGTGCCAGCAGCGCAAAACGCCCGGGACTAGCGGGAGGGGCAGATACGCAGTATTTT
TRBV6-6	TRBJ2-1	NA	TRBD1	CASSPVGRGIYNEQFF	TGTGCCAGCAGTCCCGTCGGCAGGGGGATCTACAATGAGCAGTTCTTC
TRBV29-1	TRBJ1-2	NA	NA	CSVYRLQDGYTF	TGCAGCGTATATCGGTTACAGGATGGCTACACCTTC
TRBV5-4	TRBJ2-7	NA	NA	CASSFDRVGAFPEQYF	TGTGCCAGCAGCTTCGATCGGGTGGGGGCCTTCCCCGAGCAGTACTTC
TRBV19	TRBJ2-5	NA	NA	CASSPTGQETQYF	TGTGCCAGTAGTCCGACGGGGCAAGAGACCCAGTACTTC
TRBV7-8	TRBJ2-2	NA	NA	CASSLRTGANTGELFF	TGTGCCAGCAGCTTAAGAACGGGGGCGAACACCGGGGAGCTGTTTTTT
TRBV2	TRBJ2-5	NA	TRBD1	CASSNTGEETQYF	TGTGCCAGCAGTAACACAGGGGAAGAGACCCAGTACTTC
TRBV7-8	TRBJ2-7	once	TRBD2	CASSSLGLADYEQYF	TGTGCCAGCAGCTCCCTGGGGCTAGCGGACTACGAGCAGTACTTC
TRBV30	TRBJ1-3	NA	NA	CAWSVQSGNTIYF	TGTGCCTGGAGTGTACAGTCTGGAAACACCATATATTTT
TRBV30	TRBJ1-5	NA	NA	CAWSKGGNQPQHF	TGTGCCTGGAGTAAGGGGGGCAATCAGCCCCAGCATTTT
TRBV9	TRBJ2-5	NA	TRBD2	CASSVDASSGYQETQYF	TGTGCCAGCAGCGTAGACGCCTCTAGCGGGTACCAAGAGACCCAGTACTTC
TRBV5-4	TRBJ1-6	NA	NA	CASSPSQGTASSLHF	TGTGCCAGCAGCCCATCCCAGGGCACGGCCTCATCCCTCCACTTT
TRBV9	TRBJ1-2	NA	NA	CASSSSSDRTHYTF	TGTGCCAGCAGCTCTAGCTCGGACCGCACTCACTACACCTTC
TRBV9	TRBJ1-5	few	TRBD1	CASGTGGNQPQHF	TGTGCCAGCGGCACAGGGGGCAATCAGCCCCAGCATTTT
TRBV6-5	TRBJ2-2	NA	NA	CASRRQGELFF	TGTGCCAGCAGACGACAAGGGGAGCTGTTTTTT
TRBV4-1	TRBJ2-1	NA	NA	CASSNMRGLTEQFF	TGCGCCAGCAGCAACATGCGGGGCCTTACGGAGCAGTTCTTC
TRBV7-2	TRBJ1-5	few	TRBD1	CAGTGVNGQPQHF	TGTGCCGGTACAGGGGTAAACGGTCAGCCCCAGCATTTT
TRBV20-1	TRBJ1-1	NA	NA	CSARDREEAFF	TGCAGTGCTAGAGATCGGGAAGAAGCTTTCTTT
TRBV7-2	TRBJ2-1	NA	TRBD2	CASGTLAGGLHNEQFF	TGTGCCAGCGGCACACTAGCGGGGGGGCTCCACAATGAGCAGTTCTTC